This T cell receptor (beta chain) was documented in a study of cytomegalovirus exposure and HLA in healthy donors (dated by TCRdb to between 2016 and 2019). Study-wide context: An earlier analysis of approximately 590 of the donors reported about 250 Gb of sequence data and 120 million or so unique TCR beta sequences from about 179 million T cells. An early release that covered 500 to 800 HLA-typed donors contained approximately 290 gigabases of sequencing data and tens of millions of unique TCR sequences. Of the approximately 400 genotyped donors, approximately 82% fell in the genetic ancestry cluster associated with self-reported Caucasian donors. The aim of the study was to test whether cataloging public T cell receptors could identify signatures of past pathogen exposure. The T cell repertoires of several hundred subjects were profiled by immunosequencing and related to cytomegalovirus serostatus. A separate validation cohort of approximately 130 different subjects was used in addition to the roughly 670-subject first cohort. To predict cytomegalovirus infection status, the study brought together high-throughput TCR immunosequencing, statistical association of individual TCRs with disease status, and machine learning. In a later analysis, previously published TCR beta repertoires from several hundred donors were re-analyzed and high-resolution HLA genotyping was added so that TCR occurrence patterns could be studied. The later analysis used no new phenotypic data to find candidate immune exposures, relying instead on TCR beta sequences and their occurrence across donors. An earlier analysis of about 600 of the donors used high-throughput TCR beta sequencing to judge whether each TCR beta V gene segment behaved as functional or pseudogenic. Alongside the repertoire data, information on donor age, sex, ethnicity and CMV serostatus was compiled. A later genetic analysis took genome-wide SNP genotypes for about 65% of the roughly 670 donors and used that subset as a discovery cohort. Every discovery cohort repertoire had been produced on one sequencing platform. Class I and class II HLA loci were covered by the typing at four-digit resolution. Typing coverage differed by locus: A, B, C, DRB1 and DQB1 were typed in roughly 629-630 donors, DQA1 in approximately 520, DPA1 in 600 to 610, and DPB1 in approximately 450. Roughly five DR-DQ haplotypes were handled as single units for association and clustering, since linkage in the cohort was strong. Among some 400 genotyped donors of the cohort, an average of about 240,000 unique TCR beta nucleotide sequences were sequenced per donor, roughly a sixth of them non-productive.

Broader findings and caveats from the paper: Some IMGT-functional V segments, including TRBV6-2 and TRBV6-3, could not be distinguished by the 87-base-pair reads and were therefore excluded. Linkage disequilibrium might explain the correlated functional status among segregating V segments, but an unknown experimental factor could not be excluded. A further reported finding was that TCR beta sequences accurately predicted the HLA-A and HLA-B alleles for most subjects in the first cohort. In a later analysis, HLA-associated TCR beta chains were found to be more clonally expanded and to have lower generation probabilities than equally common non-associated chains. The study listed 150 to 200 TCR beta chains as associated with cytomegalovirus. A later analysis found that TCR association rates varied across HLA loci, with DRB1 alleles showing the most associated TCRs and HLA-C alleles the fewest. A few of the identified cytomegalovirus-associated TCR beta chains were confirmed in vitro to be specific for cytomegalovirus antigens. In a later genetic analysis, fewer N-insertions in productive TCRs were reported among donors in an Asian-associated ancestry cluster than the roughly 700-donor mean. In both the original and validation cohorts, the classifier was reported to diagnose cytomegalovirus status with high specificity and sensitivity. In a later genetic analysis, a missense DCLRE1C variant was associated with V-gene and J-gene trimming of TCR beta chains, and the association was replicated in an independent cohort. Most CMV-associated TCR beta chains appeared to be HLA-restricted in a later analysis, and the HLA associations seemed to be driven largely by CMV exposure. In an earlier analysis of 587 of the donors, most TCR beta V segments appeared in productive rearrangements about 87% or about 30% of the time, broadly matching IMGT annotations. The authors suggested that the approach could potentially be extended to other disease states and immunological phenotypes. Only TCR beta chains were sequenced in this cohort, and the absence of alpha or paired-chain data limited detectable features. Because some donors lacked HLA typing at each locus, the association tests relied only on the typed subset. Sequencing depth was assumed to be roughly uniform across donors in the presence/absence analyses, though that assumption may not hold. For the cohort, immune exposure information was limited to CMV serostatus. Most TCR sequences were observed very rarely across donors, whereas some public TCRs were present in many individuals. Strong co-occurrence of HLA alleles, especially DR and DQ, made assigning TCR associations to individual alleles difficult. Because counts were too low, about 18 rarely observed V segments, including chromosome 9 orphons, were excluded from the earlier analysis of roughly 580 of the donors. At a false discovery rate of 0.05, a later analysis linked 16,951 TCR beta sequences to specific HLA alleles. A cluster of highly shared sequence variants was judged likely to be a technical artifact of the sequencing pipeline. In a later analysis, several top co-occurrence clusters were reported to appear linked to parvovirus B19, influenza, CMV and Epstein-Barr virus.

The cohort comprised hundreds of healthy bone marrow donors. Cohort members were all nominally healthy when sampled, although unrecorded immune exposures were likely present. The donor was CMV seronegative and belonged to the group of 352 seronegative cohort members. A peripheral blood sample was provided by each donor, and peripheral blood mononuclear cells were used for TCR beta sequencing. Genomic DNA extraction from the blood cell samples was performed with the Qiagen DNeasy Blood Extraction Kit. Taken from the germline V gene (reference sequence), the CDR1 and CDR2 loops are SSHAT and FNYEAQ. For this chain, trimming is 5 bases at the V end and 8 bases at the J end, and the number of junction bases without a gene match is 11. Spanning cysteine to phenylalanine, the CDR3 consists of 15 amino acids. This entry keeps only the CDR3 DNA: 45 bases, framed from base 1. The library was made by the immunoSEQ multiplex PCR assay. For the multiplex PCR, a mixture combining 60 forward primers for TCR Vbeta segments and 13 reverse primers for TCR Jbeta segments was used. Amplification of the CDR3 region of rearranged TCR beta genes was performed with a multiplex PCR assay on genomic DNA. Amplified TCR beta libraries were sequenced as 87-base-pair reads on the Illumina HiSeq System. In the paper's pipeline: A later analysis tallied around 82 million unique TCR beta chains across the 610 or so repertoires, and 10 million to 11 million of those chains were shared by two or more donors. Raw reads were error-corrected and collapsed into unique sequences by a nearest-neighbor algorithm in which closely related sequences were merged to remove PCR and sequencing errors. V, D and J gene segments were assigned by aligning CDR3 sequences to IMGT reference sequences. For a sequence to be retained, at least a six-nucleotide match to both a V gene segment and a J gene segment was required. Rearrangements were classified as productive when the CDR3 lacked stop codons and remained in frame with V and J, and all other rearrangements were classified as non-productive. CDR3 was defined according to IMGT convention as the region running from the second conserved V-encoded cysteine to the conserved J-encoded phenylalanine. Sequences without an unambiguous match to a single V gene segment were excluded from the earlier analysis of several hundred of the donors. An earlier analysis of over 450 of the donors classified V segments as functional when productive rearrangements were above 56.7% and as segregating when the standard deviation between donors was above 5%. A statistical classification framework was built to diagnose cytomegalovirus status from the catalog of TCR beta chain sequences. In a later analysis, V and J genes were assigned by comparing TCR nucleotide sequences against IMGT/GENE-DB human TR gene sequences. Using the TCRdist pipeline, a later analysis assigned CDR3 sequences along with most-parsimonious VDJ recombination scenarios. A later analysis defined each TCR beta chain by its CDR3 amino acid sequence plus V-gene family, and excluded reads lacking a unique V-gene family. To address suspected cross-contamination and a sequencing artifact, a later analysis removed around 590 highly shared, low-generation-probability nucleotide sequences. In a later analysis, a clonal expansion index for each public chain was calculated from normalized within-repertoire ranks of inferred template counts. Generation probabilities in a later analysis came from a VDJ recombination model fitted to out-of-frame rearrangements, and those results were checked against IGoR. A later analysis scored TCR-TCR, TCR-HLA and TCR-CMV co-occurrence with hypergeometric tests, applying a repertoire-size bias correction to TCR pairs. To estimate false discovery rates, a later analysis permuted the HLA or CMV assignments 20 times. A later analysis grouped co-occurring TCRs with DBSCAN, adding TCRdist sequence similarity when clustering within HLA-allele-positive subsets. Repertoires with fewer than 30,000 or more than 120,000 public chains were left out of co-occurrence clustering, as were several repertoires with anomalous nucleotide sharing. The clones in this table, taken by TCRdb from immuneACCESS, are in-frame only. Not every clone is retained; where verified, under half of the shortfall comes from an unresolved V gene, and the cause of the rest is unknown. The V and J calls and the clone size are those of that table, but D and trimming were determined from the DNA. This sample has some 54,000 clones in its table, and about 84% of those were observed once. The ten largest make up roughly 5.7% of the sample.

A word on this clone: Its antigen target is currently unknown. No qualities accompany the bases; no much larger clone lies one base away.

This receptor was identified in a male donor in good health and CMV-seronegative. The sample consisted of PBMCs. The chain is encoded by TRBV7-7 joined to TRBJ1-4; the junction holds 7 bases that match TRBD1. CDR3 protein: CASSPQTGYGEKLFF. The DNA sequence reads TGTGCCAGCAGCCCGCAGACAGGGTACGGGGAAAAACTGTTTTTT.